The next 19 T cell receptor beta chains were all read from a single sample in a study of blood T cell repertoires in COVID-19. Sequencing was performed with immunoSEQ multiplex PCR; in TCRdb, only in-frame clones are kept and a portion is missing. The data show under 200,000 clones, roughly 90% seen once. The sequenced sample consisted of PBMCs or T cells enriched from blood (not recorded which). Receptors were obtained from a woman aged 45 to 65 who had recovered from COVID-19.

V is TRBV7-2 and J is TRBJ1-3; 7 nucleotides agree with TRBD1. This CDR3 has 14 amino acids. Germline CDR1 is SGHTA and CDR2 is FQGNSA. V lost 6 bases, J lost 2 bases, and 4 bases stayed unmatched. This CDR3 is CASRQQGAGNTIYF. CDR3 in DNA: TGTGCCAGCAGGCAGCAGGGGGCTGGAAACACCATATATTTT.

This chain links TRBV5-6 with TRBJ2-1; tentative D call: TRBD2 (6 bases). The CDR3 extends over 14 amino acids. Trimming shortened V by 2 bases and J by 5 bases, and 11 bases separated the two germline ends. CDR1 and CDR2 (germline): SGHDT, YYEEEE. The CDR3 nucleotides read TGTGCCAGCAGCTTTCTCGGAGGGGACAATGAGCAGTTCTTC. Its translation is CASSFLGGDNEQFF.

V gene TRBV27 combines with J gene TRBJ2-5; 11 bases line up with TRBD2. After removal of 5 bases from V and 4 bases from J, the junction contained 6 bases not matched to a gene. Germline V gives CDR1 MNHEY, CDR2 SMNVEV (reference sequence). The CDR3 consists of 15 residues. CDR3 nucleotides: TGTGCCAGCAGTAAACTAGCGGGAGTCGTAGAGACCCAGTACTTC. As protein: CASSKLAGVVETQYF.

This chain joins TRBV24-1 and TRBJ2-1, with TRBD2 identical over 16 bases. The CDR3 runs to 15 residues. V was clipped by 6 bases and J by 8 bases; unmatched bases: 3. Germline CDR1 is KGHDR and CDR2 is SFDVKD. The CDR3 DNA follows: TGTGCCACCAGTCTTGGGACTAGCGGGAGGGATGAGCAGTTCTTC. Translation: CATSLGTSGRDEQFF.

This sequence joins TRBV24-1 and TRBJ2-1, with D possibly matching TRBD2 (6 bases). The CDR3 sequence is 13 residues long. Trimming pared 9 bases from V and 4 bases from J, leaving 12 bases between. Germline V gives CDR1 KGHDR, CDR2 SFDVKD. The CDR3 reads CATAGSPYNEQFF. The CDR3 coding sequence is TGTGCCACCGCCGGGAGCCCGTACAATGAGCAGTTCTTC.

The V call is TRBV28, the J call TRBJ2-5; no clear D. Germline CDR1 and CDR2: MDHEN and SYDVKM. V was cut by 2 bases and J by 1 base, with 14 bases left in between. The CDR3 has 16 amino acids. The CDR3 nucleotides read TGTGCCAGCAGTTTAATAGTTGAGGCAACCCAAGAGACCCAGTACTTC. This gives the protein CASSLIVEATQETQYF.

The rearrangement joins TRBV6-6 to TRBJ2-7; a weak D match, TRBD1 (5 bases). Looked up from germline, CDR1 is MNHNY and CDR2 is SVGAGI (reference sequence). The V end was cut by 2 bases, the J end by 2 bases, with 10 bases between. The CDR3 consists of 14 residues. The CDR3 bases are TGTGCCAGCAGTTACAAGGGCAGGGCCTACGAGCAGTACTTC. Translated, it gives CASSYKGRAYEQYF.

The J gene is TRBJ1-2, the V gene TRBV30; possible D gene TRBD1, 5 bases. This CDR3 is 15 amino acids long. V lost 3 bases and J lost 1, with 15 bases in between. Germline values: CDR1 GTSNPN, CDR2 SVGIG (reference sequence). The CDR3 bases are TGTGCCTGGAGGGCCTGGGGCAGCGATAACTATGGCTACACCTTC. Its protein product is CAWRAWGSDNYGYTF.

This clone was seen once. The V gene is TRBV9, the J gene TRBJ2-3, with 7 bases fitting TRBD2. The CDR3 has 20 amino acids. From germline, CDR1 is SGDLS and CDR2 YYNGEE. V shed 3 bases and J 2 bases; nucleotides not matched to a gene: 21. CDR3 nucleotide sequence: TGTGCCAGCAGCGCATTACTCCCCCCAAGACTAGCTGGGCCCACAGATACGCAGTATTTT. This sequence encodes CASSALLPPRLAGPTDTQYF.

The J gene is TRBJ2-3, the V gene TRBV6-4, with TRBD2 identical over 7 bases. J gave up 0 bases and V 6 bases, and 3 bases lay outside the gene matches. This CDR3 contains 14 residues. Germline values: CDR1 MRHNA, CDR2 SNTAGT. CDR3 sequence reads: CASSSGGSTDTQYF. CDR3 coding DNA: TGTGCCAGCAGCTCGGGGGGAAGCACAGATACGCAGTATTTT.

The CDR3 DNA is TGTGCCAGCAGCAGAGTCCCGGACAGGGATGAAAAACTGTTTTTT. It encodes CASSRVPDRDEKLFF. The chain carries TRBV5-4 and TRBJ1-4; 8 nucleotides match TRBD1. CDR1 and CDR2 from the germline V gene are SGHNT and YYREEE (reference sequence). The CDR3 has 15 residues. J gave up 6 bases and V 4 bases, and 8 bases lay outside the gene matches.

The gene calls are TRBV19 and TRBJ1-1, with D tentatively TRBD1 (6 bases). CDR1 is LNHDA, CDR2 SQIVND, per germline (reference sequence). The CDR3 totals 15 residues. V was trimmed by 7 bases and J by 0 bases, leaving 15 bases between them. CDR3: CASTITGLLNTEAFF. CDR3 in DNA: TGTGCCAGTACCATTACAGGGCTCCTGAACACTGAAGCTTTCTTT.

The chain uses TRBV18 and TRBJ2-1; unclear D gene. The CDR3 has 13 amino acids. The germline V and J ends were trimmed by 3 bases and 6 bases, with 9 bases remaining between them. Germline lookup yields CDR1 KGHSH and CDR2 LQKENI. This CDR3 is CASSPPSGNEQFF. CDR3 DNA sequence: TGTGCCAGCTCACCCCCGTCGGGCAATGAGCAGTTCTTC.

This chain links TRBV30 with TRBJ1-4; D possibly corresponds to TRBD1 (5 bases). Germline V gives CDR1 GTSNPN, CDR2 SVGIG (reference sequence). The germline V and J ends were trimmed by 3 bases and 11 bases, with 10 bases remaining between them. This CDR3 comprises 11 residues. CDR3: CAWRLAGKLFF. For the CDR3, the DNA is TGTGCCTGGAGGTTGGCAGGGAAACTGTTTTTT.

A single count supports this clone. The chain is built from TRBV7-9 and TRBJ1-4, with 10 bases aligning to TRBD1. Germline V CDR1 and CDR2: SEHNR, FQNEAQ (reference sequence). J gave up 6 bases and V 5 bases, and 3 bases lay outside the gene matches. CDR3 size: 14 residues. CDR3 bases: TGTGCCAGCAGCAGGGACAGGGGTGATGAAAAACTGTTTTTT. This codes for CASSRDRGDEKLFF.

J is TRBJ1-1 and V is TRBV12-5; TRBD1 might be the D (5 bases). Per the germline V gene, CDR1 is LGHNT and CDR2 is FRNRAP. Trimming removed 1 base from V and 1 base from J, with 10 bases in between. This CDR3 has 15 amino acids. DNA for the CDR3: TGTGCTAGTGGTTTGGGACAGTTCCCGAACACTGAAGCTTTCTTT. Protein product: CASGLGQFPNTEAFF.

The chain uses TRBV2 and TRBJ2-4; maybe TRBD2 (5 bases). CDR3 length: 12 amino acids. Germline V CDR1 and CDR2: SNHLY, FYNNEI. The ends were cut back, 10 bases at V and 10 bases at J, with 17 bases in the middle. CDR3 DNA sequence: TGTGCCACCGGGTTGGGTCCGGGGATTCAGTACTTC. Translation gives CATGLGPGIQYF.

This chain connects TRBV19 to TRBJ1-6; unclear D gene. This CDR3 region has 13 residues. Germline assignment: CDR1 LNHDA and CDR2 SQIVND (reference sequence). The ends were cut back, 7 bases at V and 4 bases at J, with 8 bases in the middle. CDR3 nucleotide sequence: TGTGCCAGTAACGGCGGATATAATTCACCCCTCCACTTT. This translates into CASNGGYNSPLHF. The complete variable domain, with remaining parts taken from reference TRBV19 and TRBJ1-6, reads DGGITQSPKYLFRKEGQNVTLSCEQNLNHDAMYWYRQDPGQGLRLIYYSQIVNDFQKGDIAEGYSVSREKKESFPLTVTSAQKNPTAFYLCASNGGYNSPLHFGNGTRLTVT.

The chain uses TRBV24-1 and TRBJ2-3, with 9 bases fitting TRBD1. The germline CDR1 and CDR2 sequences are KGHDR and SFDVKD. Trimming at V came to 3 bases and at J to 2 bases, leaving 5 bases not matched to a gene. The CDR3 sequence is 16 residues long. CDR3 nucleotides: TGTGCCACCAGTGATCCGACAGGGGGGGACACAGATACGCAGTATTTT. It yields the protein CATSDPTGGDTDTQYF.